These 8 T cell receptor beta chains were sequenced from one sample in a study of graft-versus-host responses after intestinal transplantation (dated by TCRdb to the early 2020s). For these TCRs, the target antigens are not known. The time point label of this sample denotes: cells obtained before transplantation from donor or recipient. The library was built by means of the immunoSEQ multiplex PCR assay. This immuneACCESS table, as held by TCRdb, lists in-frame sequences with V and J called but not all clones. Of the missing ones, under half trace to an unresolved V gene in checked studies; the others have no known cause. Counted in this sample were more than 85,000 clones; approximately 90% of them appeared once. The top ten clonotypes cover 0.069% of the sample. Sequencing was performed on unstimulated CD8+ T cells sorted from spleen or lymph node cells, taken before transplant. The source is a human donor who was the organ donor for an intestinal transplant.

This rearrangement joins TRBV7-4 to TRBJ2-1; 12 positions match TRBD2. The CDR3 consists of 18 residues. CDR1 is SGHVT, CDR2 SQSDAQ, per germline. V shed 2 bases, J shed 8 bases, and the junction held 13 bases outside the gene matches. The CDR3, as DNA: TGTGCCAGCAGCTTATTACTAGCGGGAGGCCCCACCTGTCATGAGCAGTTCTTC. Its translation: CASSLLLAGGPTCHEQFF.

V gene TRBV6-5 combines with J gene TRBJ2-5; D might be TRBD1 (7 bases). V lost 5 bases and J lost 0, with 13 bases in between. CDR1 MNHEY and CDR2 SVGAGI come from the germline V gene. This CDR3 spans 15 amino acids. The CDR3 loop reads CASSQGGSYQETQYF. The CDR3 nucleotides read TGTGCCAGCAGTCAGGGGGGCTCCTACCAAGAGACCCAGTACTTC.

V is TRBV4-2 and J is TRBJ2-2; TRBD2 aligns across 7 bases. Germline trimming cut 0 bases from V and 8 bases from J; bases unmatched to any gene: 12. Germline V gene lookup returns CDR1 LGHNA and CDR2 YNFKEQ. This CDR3 has 17 amino acids. The CDR3 loop is CASSQENGGRLSGELFF. The CDR3 bases are TGTGCCAGCAGCCAAGAAAACGGCGGGAGATTATCGGGGGAGCTGTTTTTT.

This clone occurred a few times. The V and J genes are TRBV4-1 and TRBJ2-7, with 9 bases matching TRBD1. CDR3 size: 14 residues. CDR1 is MGHRA and CDR2 is YSYEKL in the germline V gene. V lost 5 bases to trimming and J lost 3 bases; unmatched junction nucleotides: 5. The CDR3 coding sequence is TGCGCCAGCAGCTCCCGGACAGGGGTCTACGAGCAGTACTTC. Residues: CASSSRTGVYEQYF.

The chain couples TRBV2 to TRBJ1-1; no reliable D call. The V and J ends lost 10 bases and 0 bases respectively, with 15 bases between them. The CDR3 spans 14 residues. Germline V lookup: CDR1 SNHLY, CDR2 FYNNEI. This CDR3 reads CATKPGRMNTEAFF. The CDR3 DNA is TGTGCCACCAAACCGGGGAGAATGAACACTGAAGCTTTCTTT.

This clone was seen once. The chain has TRBV5-8 and TRBJ1-2, with TRBD1 matching over 8 bases. The germline CDR1 and CDR2 sequences are SGHTS and YDEGEE. The CDR3 length is 16 residues. V lost 4 bases to trimming and J lost 6 bases; unmatched junction nucleotides: 14. The CDR3 DNA follows: TGTGCCAGCAGCCTTTGGAACAGGGGGTGGGTCGATGGCTACACCTTC. Its protein product is CASSLWNRGWVDGYTF.

V is TRBV5-1 and J is TRBJ2-7, with D possibly matching TRBD2 (5 bases). Germline V gives CDR1 SGHRS, CDR2 YFSETQ. The V end was cut by 1 base, the J end by 1 base, with 21 bases between. This CDR3 region has 18 residues. The CDR3 coding sequence is TGCGCCAGCAGCTTGTTTTCCTCGACTGTAAGACTATCCTACGAGCAGTACTTC. Translating it yields CASSLFSSTVRLSYEQYF.

The chain recombines TRBV11-2 with TRBJ2-1, with 13 positions matching TRBD2. The CDR3 loop spans 17 amino acids. Germline assignment: CDR1 SGHAT and CDR2 FQNNGV. J lost 3 bases, V lost 5 bases, and 7 bases had no gene match. The CDR3: CASSRTGLAGVYNEQFF. The DNA of the CDR3 is TGTGCCAGCAGCCGAACCGGACTAGCGGGAGTCTACAATGAGCAGTTCTTC.